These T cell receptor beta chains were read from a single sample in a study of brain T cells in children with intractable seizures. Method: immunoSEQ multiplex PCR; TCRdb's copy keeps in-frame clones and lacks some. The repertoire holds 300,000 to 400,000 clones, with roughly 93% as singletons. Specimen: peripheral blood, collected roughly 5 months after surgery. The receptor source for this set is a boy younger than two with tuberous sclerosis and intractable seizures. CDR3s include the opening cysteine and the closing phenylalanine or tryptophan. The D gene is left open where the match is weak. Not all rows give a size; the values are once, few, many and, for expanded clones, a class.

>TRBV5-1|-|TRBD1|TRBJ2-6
TGCGCCAGCAGCTTGGTGCAGGGGGCATCGGGGGCCAACGTCCTGACTTTC
CASSLVQGASGANVLTF
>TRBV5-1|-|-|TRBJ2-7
TGCGCCAGCAGCTTGGGGCGGGAGCAGTACTTC
CASSLGREQYF
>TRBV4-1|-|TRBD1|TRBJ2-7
TGCGCCAGCAATAAACACAGGGGACAGGGGTTATACGAGCAGTACTTC
CASNKHRGQGLYEQYF
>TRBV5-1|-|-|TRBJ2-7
TGCGCCAGCAGCGGCGACGCGGACTCCTACGAGCAGTACTTC
CASSGDADSYEQYF
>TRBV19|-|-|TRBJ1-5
TGTGCCAGTAGTATCCGAGATTATAGCAATCAGCCCCAGCATTTT
CASSIRDYSNQPQHF
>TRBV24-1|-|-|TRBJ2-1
TGTGCCACCAGGGCGGCTGGATCCTACAATGAGCAGTTCTTC
CATRAAGSYNEQFF
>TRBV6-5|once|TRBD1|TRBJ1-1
TGTGCCAGCGGATCAGGGGGCACTGAAGCTTTCTTT
CASGSGGTEAFF
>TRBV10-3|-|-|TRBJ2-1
TGTGCCATCAGTGAGTCTGTACAGGAGCAGTTCTTC
CAISESVQEQFF
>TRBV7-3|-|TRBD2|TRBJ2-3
TGTGCCAGCAGCCCCGGGACTAGCGGGACCTTAGATACGCAGTATTTT
CASSPGTSGTLDTQYF
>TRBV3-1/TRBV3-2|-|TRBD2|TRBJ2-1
TGTGCCAGCAGCCAGTGGAGCGGGGCTGATGAGCAGTTCTTC
CASSQWSGADEQFF
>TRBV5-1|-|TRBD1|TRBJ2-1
TGCGCCAGCAGATTTGACAGGGGGAGAAATGAGCAGTTCTTC
CASRFDRGRNEQFF
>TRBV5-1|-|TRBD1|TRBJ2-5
TGCGCCAGCAGCTTGGGACAGGGTGGGGAGACCCAGTACTTC
CASSLGQGGETQYF
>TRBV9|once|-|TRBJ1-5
TGTGCCAGCAGCGTTTACAGGGTTTATAGCAATCAGCCCCAGCATTTT
CASSVYRVYSNQPQHF
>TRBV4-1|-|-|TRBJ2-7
TGCGCCAGCAGCCCCCCCGGCCGATTCTACGAGCAGTACTTC
CASSPPGRFYEQYF